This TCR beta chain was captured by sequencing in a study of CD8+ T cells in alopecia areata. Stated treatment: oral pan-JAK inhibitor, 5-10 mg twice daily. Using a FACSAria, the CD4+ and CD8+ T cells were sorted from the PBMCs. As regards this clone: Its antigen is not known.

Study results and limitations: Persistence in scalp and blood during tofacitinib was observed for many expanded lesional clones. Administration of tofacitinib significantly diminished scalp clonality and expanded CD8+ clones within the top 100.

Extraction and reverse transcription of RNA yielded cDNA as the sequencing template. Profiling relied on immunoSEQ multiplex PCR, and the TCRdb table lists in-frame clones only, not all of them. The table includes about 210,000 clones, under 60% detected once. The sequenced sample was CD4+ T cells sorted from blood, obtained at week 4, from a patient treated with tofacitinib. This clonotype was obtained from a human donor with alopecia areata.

The CDR3 is CASNQGGNTGELFF. In DNA, the CDR3 is TGTGCCAGCAACCAGGGTGGGAACACCGGGGAGCTGTTTTTT. The chain couples TRBV2 to TRBJ2-2; a possible D gene is TRBD1 (5 bases). Between the trimmed V and J ends, which lost 7 bases and 1 base, there was a span of 10 bases. This CDR3 is 14 amino acids long. CDR1 and CDR2 (germline): SNHLY, FYNNEI.